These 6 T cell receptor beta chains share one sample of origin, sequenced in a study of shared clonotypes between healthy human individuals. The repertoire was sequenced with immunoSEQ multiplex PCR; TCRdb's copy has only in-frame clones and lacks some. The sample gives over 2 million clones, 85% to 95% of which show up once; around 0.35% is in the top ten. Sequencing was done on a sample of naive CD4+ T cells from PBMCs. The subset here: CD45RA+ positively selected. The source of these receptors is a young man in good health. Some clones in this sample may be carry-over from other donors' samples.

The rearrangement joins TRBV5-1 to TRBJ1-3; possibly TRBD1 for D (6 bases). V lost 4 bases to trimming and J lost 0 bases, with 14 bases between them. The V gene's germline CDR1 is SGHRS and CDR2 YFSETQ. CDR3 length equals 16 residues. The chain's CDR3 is CASSVGGGSSGNTIYF. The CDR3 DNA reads TGCGCCAGCAGCGTGGGAGGGGGAAGCTCTGGAAACACCATATATTTT.

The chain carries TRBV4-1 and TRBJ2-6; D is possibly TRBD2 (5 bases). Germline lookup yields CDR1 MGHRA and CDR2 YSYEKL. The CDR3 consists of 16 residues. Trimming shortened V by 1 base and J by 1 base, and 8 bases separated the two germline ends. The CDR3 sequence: CASSQGETSGANVLTF. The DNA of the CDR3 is TGCGCCAGCAGCCAAGGGGAGACTTCTGGGGCCAACGTCCTGACTTTC.

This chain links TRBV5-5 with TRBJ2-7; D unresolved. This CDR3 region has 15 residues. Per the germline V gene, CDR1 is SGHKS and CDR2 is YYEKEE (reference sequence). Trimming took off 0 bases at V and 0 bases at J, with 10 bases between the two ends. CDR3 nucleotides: TGTGCCAGCAGCTTGGCAGTCTCCCTCTCCTACGAGCAGTACTTC. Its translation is CASSLAVSLSYEQYF.

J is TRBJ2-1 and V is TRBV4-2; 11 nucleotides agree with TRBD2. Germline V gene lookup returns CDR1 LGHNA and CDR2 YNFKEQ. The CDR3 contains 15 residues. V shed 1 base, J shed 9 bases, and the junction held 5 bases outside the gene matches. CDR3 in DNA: TGTGCCAGCAGCCAAGCCGGGACTAGCGGAGGTGAGCAGTTCTTC. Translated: CASSQAGTSGGEQFF.

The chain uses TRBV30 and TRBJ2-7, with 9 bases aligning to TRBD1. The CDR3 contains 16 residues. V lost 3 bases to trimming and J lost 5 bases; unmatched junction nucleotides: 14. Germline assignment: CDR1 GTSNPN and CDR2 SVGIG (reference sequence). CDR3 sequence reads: CAWSNNQGQGNNEQYF. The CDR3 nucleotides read TGTGCCTGGAGCAATAATCAAGGACAGGGGAATAACGAGCAGTACTTC.

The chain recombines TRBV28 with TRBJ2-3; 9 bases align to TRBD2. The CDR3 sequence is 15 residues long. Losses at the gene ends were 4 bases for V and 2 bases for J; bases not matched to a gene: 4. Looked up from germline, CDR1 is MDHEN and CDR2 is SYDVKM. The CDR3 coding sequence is TGTGCCAGCAGTTCTAGCGGGGCCACCACAGATACGCAGTATTTT. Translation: CASSSSGATTDTQYF.